This TCR beta chain was identified in a study of T cells after posttransplantation cyclophosphamide. On the day of bone marrow donation, the related graft donor provided peripheral blood. Generated by immunoSEQ multiplex PCR, the TCRdb table keeps only in-frame clones and is missing some. The sample has about 18,000 clones; approximately 87% are singletons. Whole-study findings and limits: Blood and skin or GI T cell repertoires showed limited TRB overlap. Later blood repertoires were often dominated by clones from the donor CD8+ memory compartment. Recipient CMV seropositivity and CMV reactivation strongly tracked TRB clonality.

As for this clone: Its antigen remains unidentified.

The sequence derives from a man under 40 in good health and a related stem cell transplant donor. The sequenced sample consisted of memory CD4+ T cells sorted from blood.

The CDR3 reads CASSVGRVGTEAFF. CDR3 in DNA: TGTGCCAGCAGCGTAGGCAGGGTGGGCACTGAAGCTTTCTTT. The V call is TRBV9, the J call TRBJ1-1; a possible D gene is TRBD1 (5 bases). V was clipped by 0 bases and J by 4 bases, with 10 bases between them. This CDR3 spans 14 amino acids. Looked up from germline, CDR1 is SGDLS and CDR2 is YYNGEE.